This TCR beta chain is drawn from a study of blood T cell repertoires in COVID-19. Germline assignment: CDR1 LNHDA and CDR2 SQIVND (reference sequence). Deletions cut 6 bases from V and 0 bases from J, with 13 bases between. The CDR3 consists of 15 residues. This table comes from immunoSEQ multiplex PCR, and its TCRdb copy is limited to in-frame clones, with some not included. The sample has under 85,000 clones, around 80% seen once; the top ten hold 8.5% to 14%. Only a few counts were recorded for this clone. Sample: peripheral blood. This clonotype was obtained from a man aged 50-60 years with acute or convalescent COVID-19. This rearrangement joins TRBV19 to TRBJ2-3; D may be TRBD2 (5 bases). The CDR3 DNA reads TGTGCCAGTAGCCCTGGGAGCCGGAGCACAGATACGCAGTATTTT. It codes for CASSPGSRSTDTQYF.